This is a list of T cell receptor beta chains from one sample in a study of blood T cell repertoires in COVID-19. The data were produced by immunoSEQ multiplex PCR, yet TCRdb's version contains in-frame clones alone and is incomplete. This table has approximately 250,000 clones, 75% to 95% appearing once. The sample taken for sequencing was PBMCs or T cells enriched from blood (not recorded which). The receptor set was obtained from a man between 40 and 49 years old who had been exposed to COVID-19. Both conserved end residues are part of each CDR3. The order of the fields is clone size, D gene, J gene, V gene, CDR3 protein, CDR3 DNA. The D gene is left open where the match is weak. Clone sizes are given selectively: once, few, many, or a class where the clone is expanded.

abundance: .; d_gene: TRBD2; j_gene: TRBJ2-7; v_gene: TRBV14; CDR3aa: CASSQSLGLAESYEQYF; CDR3nt: TGTGCCAGCAGCCAATCTCTGGGACTAGCGGAGTCCTACGAGCAGTACTTC
abundance: once; d_gene: .; j_gene: TRBJ1-4; v_gene: TRBV11-2; CDR3aa: CASSLVWREKLFF; CDR3nt: TGTGCCAGCAGCTTAGTGTGGCGGGAAAAACTGTTTTTT
abundance: once; d_gene: .; j_gene: TRBJ2-1; v_gene: TRBV2; CDR3aa: CASSALGGGHNEQFF; CDR3nt: TGTGCCAGCAGTGCACTAGGGGGGGGTCACAATGAGCAGTTCTTC
abundance: .; d_gene: .; j_gene: TRBJ1-6; v_gene: TRBV30; CDR3aa: CAWEGTPSQVTPLHF; CDR3nt: TGTGCCTGGGAGGGGACACCGAGCCAAGTGACACCCCTCCACTTT
abundance: .; d_gene: .; j_gene: TRBJ2-3; v_gene: TRBV3-1/TRBV3-2; CDR3aa: CASSRLANADTQYF; CDR3nt: TGTGCCAGCAGTCGGCTAGCGAACGCAGATACGCAGTATTTT
abundance: .; d_gene: TRBD2; j_gene: TRBJ2-3; v_gene: TRBV14; CDR3aa: CASSQGLAGGGIYTDTQYF; CDR3nt: TGTGCCAGCAGCCAAGGGCTCGCGGGGGGCGGAATCTACACAGATACGCAGTATTTT
abundance: .; d_gene: .; j_gene: TRBJ2-5; v_gene: TRBV11-2; CDR3aa: CASSPRNRRRETQYF; CDR3nt: TGTGCCAGCAGCCCAAGGAACAGGCGGCGGGAGACCCAGTACTTC
abundance: .; d_gene: .; j_gene: TRBJ2-7; v_gene: TRBV6-5; CDR3aa: CASSYSTTGYEQYF; CDR3nt: TGTGCCAGCAGTTACTCGACAACAGGGTACGAGCAGTACTTC
abundance: .; d_gene: TRBD2; j_gene: TRBJ2-1; v_gene: TRBV27; CDR3aa: CASSLQGLRNNEQFF; CDR3nt: TGTGCCAGCAGTTTACAGGGACTACGCAACAATGAGCAGTTCTTC
abundance: .; d_gene: TRBD1; j_gene: TRBJ1-6; v_gene: TRBV30; CDR3aa: CAWSDTGGFNSPLHF; CDR3nt: TGTGCCTGGAGTGATACAGGGGGGTTTAATTCACCCCTCCACTTT
abundance: .; d_gene: .; j_gene: TRBJ2-2; v_gene: TRBV6-1; CDR3aa: CASSERLANTGELFF; CDR3nt: TGTGCCAGCAGTGAAAGACTAGCGAACACCGGGGAGCTGTTTTTT
abundance: .; d_gene: TRBD1; j_gene: TRBJ2-7; v_gene: TRBV6-5; CDR3aa: CASSYWGQGSYEQYF; CDR3nt: TGTGCCAGCAGTTACTGGGGACAGGGGAGCTACGAGCAGTACTTC
abundance: once; d_gene: .; j_gene: TRBJ1-1; v_gene: TRBV10-3; CDR3aa: CAISESGEQAFF; CDR3nt: TGTGCCATCAGTGAATCAGGGGAGCAGGCTTTCTTT
abundance: .; d_gene: TRBD1; j_gene: TRBJ1-1; v_gene: TRBV28; CDR3aa: CASSSSTGAEAFF; CDR3nt: TGTGCCAGCAGTTCATCGACAGGGGCAGAAGCTTTCTTT
abundance: .; d_gene: TRBD1; j_gene: TRBJ1-2; v_gene: TRBV27; CDR3aa: CASSPGQGRDYGYTF; CDR3nt: TGTGCCAGCAGCCCTGGACAGGGCCGAGATTATGGCTACACCTTC
abundance: .; d_gene: .; j_gene: TRBJ2-5; v_gene: TRBV12-5; CDR3aa: CASGLVWTMGETQYF; CDR3nt: TGTGCTAGTGGTTTGGTGTGGACTATGGGGGAGACCCAGTACTTC
abundance: .; d_gene: .; j_gene: TRBJ2-5; v_gene: TRBV10-3; CDR3aa: CAISADAYQETQYF; CDR3nt: TGTGCCATCAGTGCCGATGCGTACCAAGAGACCCAGTACTTC
abundance: .; d_gene: TRBD2; j_gene: TRBJ2-1; v_gene: TRBV30; CDR3aa: CAWGLAGARNEQFF; CDR3nt: TGTGCCTGGGGGCTAGCGGGAGCTCGGAATGAGCAGTTCTTC
abundance: .; d_gene: .; j_gene: TRBJ1-5; v_gene: TRBV4-2; CDR3aa: CASSQEVDTSNQPQHF; CDR3nt: TGTGCCAGCAGCCAAGAAGTGGACACCAGCAATCAGCCCCAGCATTTT